The present T cell receptor (gamma chain) was sequenced within a study of Vδ1+ human thymocytes. Overall study findings and caveats: TRG sequences recurred across donors, whereas TRD sequences stayed essentially private. Thymic TRG and TRD repertoires appeared highly polyclonal. Unexpected Vdelta2 sequences could cause misinterpretation of bulk repertoire data.

Sequences come from RNA converted to cDNA by reverse transcription. Pooled V-gene forward primers with one constant-region reverse primer generated the CDR3 amplicons by multiplex PCR. TCRdb reprocessed the multiplex PCR reads using CATT. Seen here are 35,000 or so gamma-chain clones, around 20% observed once, and the top ten hold under 2%. A remark on this clone: The antigen is undetermined.

The CDR3 has 11 amino acids. Trimming cost V 2 bases and J 15 bases; bases outside gene matches: 10. Germline assignment: CDR1 GITISATS and CDR2 ISYDGTV (reference sequence). The sorted cells were CD3+ Vdelta1+ Vdelta2- thymocytes from alphabeta-depleted thymus. The receptor's source is a girl under three years old who had congenital heart surgery. The sequencing input was Vdelta1+ gamma-delta thymocytes from the thymus. Subset reported: FACS-sorted CD3+ TCRalphabeta- TCRVdelta1+ TCRVdelta2- thymocytes. The chain combines TRGV9 with TRGJ1 or TRGJ2. CDR3 loop: CALWEAPSRLF. DNA for the CDR3: TGTGCCTTGTGGGAGGCCCCCTCGCGACTCTTT.